This is a list of T cell receptor beta chains from one sample in a study of blood T cell repertoires in COVID-19. Sequenced by immunoSEQ multiplex PCR; TCRdb stores in-frame clones only, minus some. The sample lists fewer than 350,000 clones; 70% to 90% were seen once. Source material: peripheral blood. All receptors derive from a woman in her seventies with COVID-19, enrolled during active disease. CDR3s include the opening cysteine and the closing phenylalanine or tryptophan. Where a row states a size, it is once, few, many or the class of an expanded clone; other rows omit it.

j_call | clone_size | v_call | cdr3_aa
TRBJ1-6 | . | TRBV6-5 | CASTTTDRVTSPLHF
TRBJ1-1 | . | TRBV3-1/TRBV3-2 | CASSPVPGQGLNTEAFF
TRBJ1-1 | once | TRBV5-6 | CASSLSYEGTGTEAFF
TRBJ1-5 | . | TRBV19 | CASSIPGTGAGQPQHF
TRBJ2-3 | . | TRBV5-1 | CASSLDKQGGSTDTQYF
TRBJ2-5 | . | TRBV7-2 | CASSSGVAGVPKRETQYF
TRBJ1-5 | . | TRBV5-1 | CASSPTGDQPQHF
TRBJ1-2 | . | TRBV19 | CASTKTGAANYGYTF
TRBJ2-5 | . | TRBV7-2 | CASSLEGLAGGRDQETQYF
TRBJ2-5 | . | TRBV7-2 | CASSSQGLAGAETQYF
TRBJ1-3 | . | TRBV7-9 | CALGDTIYF
TRBJ1-5 | . | TRBV4-1 | CASSQLGQANQPQHF
TRBJ2-1 | . | TRBV9 | CASTLTAGSYNEQFF
TRBJ1-2 | . | TRBV5-4 | CASSIDRNYGYTF
TRBJ1-2 | . | TRBV5-1 | CASSLVSGGSESYGYTF
TRBJ2-3 | . | TRBV7-2 | CASSLIRTSGGPYTDTQYF
TRBJ2-3 | . | TRBV6-2/TRBV6-3 | CASSHGLAPDTQYF
TRBJ1-6 | . | TRBV20-1 | CSASDQGRRNSPLHF
TRBJ1-1 | . | TRBV9 | CASSVEGVNTEAFF
TRBJ2-7 | once | TRBV5-1 | CASSLTVSSYEQYF
TRBJ2-1 | . | TRBV6-6 | CASSYSTYNEQFF
TRBJ1-1 | once | TRBV7-2 | CASSLVGGMNTEAFF
TRBJ2-5 | . | TRBV6-2/TRBV6-3 | CASSYGYREGETQYF
TRBJ1-5 | . | TRBV7-2 | CASSPTGLSNQPQHF
TRBJ2-3 | . | TRBV10-3 | CAITMGLASTDTQYF
TRBJ1-6 | once | TRBV6-6 | CASSYVVRDRGSPLHF
TRBJ1-6 | . | TRBV5-1 | CASSTQAGTGGSPLHF
TRBJ1-2 | . | TRBV19 | CASSPDRNYGYTF